The 21 T cell receptor beta chains presented below share a single source sample, sequenced in a study of T cell responses to AZD1222 COVID-19 vaccine. Clones were sequenced by immunoSEQ multiplex PCR, and TCRdb holds only the in-frame ones, with some missing. The sample lists some 120,000 clones, about 87% occurring once. Here the sequenced sample was peripheral blood, taken on day 0 of AZD1222 vaccination. Receptors were obtained from an adult in good health.

The chain couples TRBV4-1 to TRBJ1-3, with D unclear. The CDR3 is 17 residues long. Trimming stripped 0 bases from V and 0 bases from J, with 12 bases between. Germline V CDR1 and CDR2: MGHRA, YSYEKL. In DNA, the CDR3 is TGCGCCAGCAGCCAAGATGGTCACCGTAGCTCTGGAAACACCATATATTTT. Protein: CASSQDGHRSSGNTIYF.

This sequence joins TRBV10-2 and TRBJ2-1; D is possibly TRBD2 (6 bases). Germline CDR1 WSHSY, CDR2 SAAADI. The CDR3 covers 17 residues. Trimming removed 4 bases at V and 0 bases at J, with 16 bases between. The CDR3 sequence: CASSGGLPKGSYNEQFF. CDR3 sequence (DNA): TGCGCCAGCAGTGGGGGACTCCCCAAGGGCTCCTACAATGAGCAGTTCTTC.

This clone has a single count. The rearrangement links TRBV5-1 to TRBJ2-2; 12 positions match TRBD1. V shed 4 bases and J 7 bases; nucleotides not matched to a gene: 5. The length of the CDR3 is 15 residues. CDR1 is SGHRS and CDR2 is YFSETQ in the germline V gene. DNA for the CDR3: TGCGCCAGCAGCCTGGGACAGGGGGCGCGCGGGGAGCTGTTTTTT. Amino acid sequence: CASSLGQGARGELFF.

This clone was found once. V and J are TRBV18 and TRBJ2-7; 7 bases match TRBD1. The CDR3 extends over 13 amino acids. CDR1 is KGHSH and CDR2 is LQKENI in the germline V gene. Trimming at V came to 3 bases and at J to 6 bases, leaving 5 bases not matched to a gene. CDR3 nucleotides: TGTGCCAGCTCACCCTACAGGGGCCCCGAGCAGTACTTC. Its protein is CASSPYRGPEQYF.

The chain has TRBV15 and TRBJ2-2; TRBD2 might be the D (6 bases). V lost 0 bases, J lost 9 bases, and 11 bases lay in between. The V gene's germline CDR1 is LNHNV and CDR2 YYDKDF (reference sequence). The CDR3 has 14 residues. CDR3 sequence reads: CATSREIGGWELFF. The CDR3, as DNA: TGTGCCACCAGCAGAGAAATTGGAGGGTGGGAGCTGTTTTTT.

This clone was counted only a few times. The chain joins TRBV7-9 to TRBJ1-5, with 8 bases identical to TRBD1. Germline values: CDR1 SEHNR, CDR2 FQNEAQ (reference sequence). The V and J ends lost 5 bases and 3 bases, in that order; junction bases with no gene match: 3. The CDR3 loop spans 14 amino acids. The CDR3 region is CASSLGQDNQPQHF. The CDR3 nucleotides are TGTGCCAGCAGCCTGGGACAGGACAATCAGCCCCAGCATTTT. The full variable domain, rest sourced from reference TRBV7-9 and TRBJ1-5, is DTGVSQNPRHKITKRGQNVTFRCDPISEHNRLYWYRQTLGQGPEFLTYFQNEAQLEKSRLLSDRFSAERPKGSFSTLEIQRTEQGDSAMYLCASSLGQDNQPQHFGDGTRLSIL.

The chain is built from TRBV14 and TRBJ2-7; possible D gene TRBD2, 5 bases. The CDR3 spans 15 residues. V lost 1 base, J lost 6 bases, and 16 bases lay in between. Germline-derived CDR1 and CDR2 are SGHDN and FVKESK. In DNA form, the CDR3 reads TGTGCCAGCAGCCAAGTAGGTAGCTTGAGGGCCGAGCAGTACTTC. The encoded protein is CASSQVGSLRAEQYF. Full variable domain (remainder filled in from reference TRBV14 and TRBJ2-7): EAGVTQFPSHSVIEKGQTVTLRCDPISGHDNLYWYRRVMGKEIKFLLHFVKESKQDESGMPNNRFLAERTGGTYSTLKVQPAELEDSGVYFCASSQVGSLRAEQYFGPGTRLTVT.

The chain employs TRBV3-1 (or the pseudogene TRBV3-2) and TRBJ2-3; D is unclear. The germline CDR1 and CDR2 sequences are LGHDT and YNNKEL (reference sequence). Between the trimmed V and J ends, which lost 6 bases and 6 bases, there was a span of 10 bases. CDR3 length: 12 amino acids. CDR3 residues: CASRLGGDTQYF. In DNA, the CDR3 is TGTGCCAGCAGGCTCGGTGGTGATACGCAGTATTTT.

V usage is TRBV5-5 and J usage is TRBJ1-4; the D is unclear. V was cut by 4 bases and J by 0 bases, with 13 bases left in between. The CDR3 is 16 residues long. Germline assignment: CDR1 SGHKS and CDR2 YYEKEE (reference sequence). CDR3 protein: CASSDGMGATNEKLFF. CDR3 coding DNA: TGTGCCAGCAGCGATGGAATGGGAGCAACTAATGAAAAACTGTTTTTT. Complete variable domain (other parts from reference TRBV5-5 and TRBJ1-4): DAGVTQSPTHLIKTRGQQVTLRCSPISGHKSVSWYQQVLGQGPQFIFQYYEKEERGRGNFPDRFSARQFPNYSSELNVNALLLGDSALYLCASSDGMGATNEKLFFGSGTQLSVL.

The chain has TRBV28 and TRBJ2-1; D gene ambiguous. V was pared by 9 bases and J by 0 bases, with 18 bases between. Germline CDR1 reads MDHEN; CDR2 reads SYDVKM. The CDR3 consists of 16 residues. CDR3 protein: CARNKMTVSSYNEQFF. The CDR3 DNA reads TGTGCCAGGAACAAAATGACCGTTAGCTCCTACAATGAGCAGTTCTTC.

The chain is built from TRBV2 and TRBJ1-5; D gene ambiguous. Trimming took 2 bases from V and 0 from J, leaving 8 bases between them. CDR1 and CDR2 from the germline V gene are SNHLY and FYNNEI. The CDR3 runs 15 residues. CDR3 coding DNA: TGTGCCAGCAGTGAACTCTCCCCTAGCAATCAGCCCCAGCATTTT. It translates to CASSELSPSNQPQHF.

The chain employs TRBV27 and TRBJ1-5, with D maybe TRBD1 (5 bases). Trimming removed 5 bases from V and 1 base from J, with 9 bases in between. Germline-derived CDR1 and CDR2 are MNHEY and SMNVEV (reference sequence). The CDR3 is made up of 14 amino acids. CDR3 protein: CASSPRQSNQPQHF. CDR3 sequence (DNA): TGTGCCAGCAGTCCCCGACAGAGCAATCAGCCCCAGCATTTT.

The table lists this clone with a count of one. The genes are TRBV29-1 and TRBJ2-1; D is unresolved. The germline V and J ends were trimmed by 0 bases and 6 bases, with 9 bases remaining between them. Germline values: CDR1 SQVTM, CDR2 ANQGSEA. CDR3 length: 13 residues. CDR3 coding DNA: TGCAGCGTTGAAGAAATGGATACCAATGAGCAGTTCTTC. It encodes CSVEEMDTNEQFF.

The V gene is TRBV28, the J gene TRBJ2-7; no clear D. Germline CDR1 reads MDHEN; CDR2 reads SYDVKM. With 5 bases removed from V and 3 bases from J, the gap between germline ends came to 5 bases. CDR3 size: 11 residues. CDR3 loop: CASSIRYEQYF. CDR3 DNA: TGTGCCAGCAGTATCCGCTACGAGCAGTACTTC.

The chain uses TRBV7-8 and TRBJ2-5; weak D call: TRBD2 (7 bases). Between the trimmed V and J ends, which lost 3 bases and 2 bases, there was a span of 10 bases. The CDR3 contains 14 residues. CDR1 is SGHVS, CDR2 FQNEAQ, per germline. CDR3 sequence (DNA): TGTGCCAGCAGCTTCAGGGGAGGGCAAGAGACCCAGTACTTC. Translation: CASSFRGGQETQYF.

The CDR3 loop is CASSSYDRGDNSPLHF. CDR3 DNA sequence: TGTGCCAGCAGTTCTTATGACAGGGGAGATAATTCACCCCTCCACTTT. The chain combines TRBV27 with TRBJ1-6; 8 nucleotides line up with TRBD1. Trimming took 4 bases from V and 5 from J; bases not matched to a gene: 7. Germline assignment: CDR1 MNHEY and CDR2 SMNVEV (reference sequence). The CDR3 extends over 16 amino acids.

The rearrangement links TRBV6-1 to TRBJ1-5; maybe TRBD1 (5 bases). CDR1 is MNHNS and CDR2 is SASEGT in the germline V gene. The length of the CDR3 is 16 residues. The V end lost 3 bases, the J end lost 5 bases, and 17 bases lay between the germline ends. The CDR3 nucleotides read TGTGCCAGCAGTGACCCGGGACGGCCGGAGGATCAGCCCCAGCATTTT. Translated, it gives CASSDPGRPEDQPQHF.

Worth noting for this clone: The sample has other DNA sequences that encode this CDR3 too. The chain carries TRBV28 and TRBJ1-2; D is uncertain. The CDR3 loop spans 12 amino acids. V dropped 2 bases and J dropped 3 bases, with 4 bases sitting between them. CDR1 is MDHEN, CDR2 SYDVKM, per germline. CDR3 coding DNA: TGTGCCAGCAGTTTACGTGACTATGGCTACACCTTC. Translated: CASSLRDYGYTF.

The chain uses TRBV2 and TRBJ2-2; D gene unclear. From germline, CDR1 is SNHLY and CDR2 FYNNEI. The CDR3 runs 14 residues. V lost 4 bases and J 7 bases, leaving 13 bases between the germline ends. The CDR3 coding sequence is TGTGCCAGCAGTGTTCAACCCCCCGGCGGGGAGCTGTTTTTT. Translation gives CASSVQPPGGELFF.

The J gene is TRBJ2-1, the V gene TRBV5-1; 7 positions agree with TRBD2. The germline CDR1 and CDR2 sequences are SGHRS and YFSETQ. V lost 3 bases and J lost 2; bases outside the gene matches: 17. The CDR3 covers 19 residues. CDR3 sequence: CASSSTFGLAGYTYNEQFF. CDR3 coding DNA: TGCGCCAGCAGCTCCACCTTTGGATTAGCGGGCTACACCTACAATGAGCAGTTCTTC.

In its sample, this clone was seen once. The chain links TRBV5-5 to TRBJ2-7, with D possibly being TRBD1 or TRBD2 (5 bases each). Trimming shortened V by 6 bases and J by 5 bases, and 21 bases separated the two germline ends. The CDR3 sequence is 15 residues long. The germline CDR1 and CDR2 sequences are SGHKS and YYEKEE (reference sequence). DNA for the CDR3: TGTGCCAGCACCCCATTTCTCGGGAACAGGAACGAGCAGTACTTC. This translates into CASTPFLGNRNEQYF.